This is a list of T cell receptor beta chains from one sample in a study of cytomegalovirus exposure and HLA in healthy donors. Libraries were prepared by immunoSEQ multiplex PCR; TCRdb keeps only in-frame clonotypes and omits some of them. The sample yields about 160,000 clones, about 71% seen once. Sequenced material: PBMCs. Receptors originate from a woman aged 25 to 39 in good health and CMV-seronegative. Each CDR3 is given with its conserved first and last residue. The D gene is left open where the match is weak. Expanded clones get a size class; other rows say once, few or many, or leave the size out.

J	V	D	size	CDR3	DNA
TRBJ2-3	TRBV19	NA	NA	CASSTTGGGTDTQYF	TGTGCCAGTAGTACAACAGGGGGGGGCACAGATACGCAGTATTTT
TRBJ1-1	TRBV5-1	NA	NA	CASSLALGGNTEAFF	TGCGCCAGCAGCTTGGCCCTAGGGGGGAACACTGAAGCTTTCTTT
TRBJ2-7	TRBV7-2	NA	few	CASGSWQGEQYF	TGTGCCAGCGGTTCCTGGCAGGGGGAGCAGTACTTC
TRBJ2-3	TRBV9	TRBD2	NA	CASSATLLADLTDTQYF	TGTGCCAGCAGCGCCACCTTACTAGCGGACCTCACAGATACGCAGTATTTT
TRBJ2-7	TRBV4-3	TRBD2	NA	CASSLGTSGNYEQYF	TGCGCCAGCAGCCTTGGGACTAGCGGGAACTACGAGCAGTACTTC
TRBJ1-2	TRBV13	TRBD1	NA	CASSLKDRGLGYTF	TGTGCTAGCAGCTTAAAGGACAGGGGGCTTGGCTACACCTTC
TRBJ2-5	TRBV4-3	NA	NA	CASSRSRPVRETQYF	TGCGCCAGCAGCCGCTCTCGCCCGGTCCGAGAGACCCAGTACTTC
TRBJ1-6	TRBV7-9	TRBD1	NA	CASSLRTGHNSPLHF	TGTGCCAGCAGCTTAAGGACAGGGCACAATTCACCCCTCCACTTT
TRBJ2-4	TRBV7-2	NA	NA	CASSLVGGVRDIQYF	TGTGCCAGCAGCTTGGTCGGAGGGGTAAGAGACATTCAGTACTTC
TRBJ2-5	TRBV18	NA	NA	CASSPPRRETQYF	TGTGCCAGCTCACCACCCAGGAGGGAGACCCAGTACTTC
TRBJ1-1	TRBV5-6	NA	NA	CASIKAGRRTEAFF	TGTGCCAGCATCAAAGCAGGGAGGCGGACTGAAGCTTTCTTT
TRBJ2-7	TRBV27	NA	NA	CASSVDSALEQYF	TGTGCCAGCAGCGTAGACAGTGCCCTCGAGCAGTACTTC
TRBJ2-3	TRBV18	TRBD2	NA	CASSPLRAGGTDTQYF	TGTGCCAGCTCACCACTACGCGCGGGAGGGACAGATACGCAGTATTTT
TRBJ1-1	TRBV5-4	NA	NA	CASSEGVKNTEAFF	TGTGCCAGCAGCGAAGGGGTAAAGAACACTGAAGCTTTCTTT
TRBJ1-3	TRBV6-1	NA	few	CASSETRGSGNTIYF	TGTGCCAGCAGTGAGACCAGGGGTTCTGGAAACACCATATATTTT
TRBJ1-6	TRBV7-2	NA	few	CASSSGGGLSSYNSPLHF	TGTGCCAGCAGCTCTGGAGGAGGGCTCAGCTCCTATAATTCACCCCTCCACTTT
TRBJ1-3	TRBV9	NA	NA	CASSVVGSSGNTIYF	TGTGCCAGCAGCGTAGTTGGGAGCTCTGGAAACACCATATATTTT
TRBJ1-5	TRBV6-6	TRBD1	NA	CASSFHPQGSNQPQHF	TGTGCCAGCAGTTTTCACCCACAGGGGAGCAATCAGCCCCAGCATTTT
TRBJ1-1	TRBV29-1	TRBD1	NA	CSAGTGERSAFF	TGCAGCGCTGGGACAGGGGAACGGTCCGCTTTCTTT
TRBJ2-7	TRBV29-1	TRBD2	NA	CSVHPGGREQYF	TGCAGCGTTCACCCGGGGGGGCGGGAGCAGTACTTC
TRBJ1-4	TRBV19	NA	NA	CASSGTQGWREKLFF	TGTGCCAGTAGTGGAACACAGGGTTGGCGTGAAAAACTGTTTTTT
TRBJ1-5	TRBV18	NA	NA	CASSPGRGGNQPQHF	TGTGCCAGCTCACCCGGCAGGGGTGGCAATCAGCCCCAGCATTTT
TRBJ2-2	TRBV5-1	TRBD1	few	CASSLGLGGANTGELFF	TGCGCCAGCAGCTTGGGGCTAGGGGGCGCGAACACCGGGGAGCTGTTTTTT
TRBJ2-7	TRBV28	NA	NA	CASSRAGAPYEQYF	TGTGCCAGCAGCCGGGCAGGGGCGCCCTACGAGCAGTACTTC
TRBJ2-1	TRBV2	TRBD2	NA	CASRATSGSYNEQFF	TGTGCCAGCAGGGCGACTAGCGGGAGCTACAATGAGCAGTTCTTC
TRBJ2-3	TRBV7-6	TRBD2	NA	CASSLGPRGTSGTTDTQYF	TGTGCCAGCAGCTTAGGGCCTCGCGGGACTAGCGGAACAACAGATACGCAGTATTTT
TRBJ2-5	TRBV5-1	NA	few	CASSMDSRETQYF	TGCGCCAGCAGCATGGACAGTCGAGAGACCCAGTACTTC
TRBJ2-1	TRBV7-2	NA	few	CASVWDLGNEQFF	TGTGCCAGCGTTTGGGACTTAGGCAATGAGCAGTTCTTC